Listed below are T cell receptor beta chains from one sample, sequenced in a study of shared clonotypes between healthy human individuals. Clones were sequenced by immunoSEQ multiplex PCR, and TCRdb holds only the in-frame ones, with some missing. This table holds some 2,100,000 clones, roughly 91% found once. Sequenced sample: naive CD8+ T cells from PBMCs. These receptors all come from a man between 18 and 29 years old in good health. Some clones in this sample may be carry-over from other donors' samples. Both conserved end residues are part of each CDR3. A D gene is named only where the DNA matches it firmly. Clone size is given for some rows only: seen once, a few or many times, or a class if the clone is expanded.

D: NA; size: NA; V: TRBV29-1; J: TRBJ2-5; DNA: TGCAGCGCGTCCCTGGAATTCCGAGAGACCCAGTACTTC; CDR3: CSASLEFRETQYF
D: TRBD2; size: NA; V: TRBV5-4; J: TRBJ2-7; DNA: TGTGCCAGCAGCTTGGTGCCGAGGACTAGCGTTTACGAGCAGTACTTC; CDR3: CASSLVPRTSVYEQYF
D: NA; size: once; V: TRBV6-1; J: TRBJ1-2; DNA: TGTGCCAGCCTGACAGTCTATGGCTACACCTTC; CDR3: CASLTVYGYTF
D: NA; size: NA; V: TRBV14; J: TRBJ1-1; DNA: TGTGCCAGCAGCCAAGCTGGGGGAACTGAAGCTTTCTTT; CDR3: CASSQAGGTEAFF
D: TRBD2; size: NA; V: TRBV28; J: TRBJ2-3; DNA: TGTGCCAGCAGTTTAACTAGCGCCTACACAGATACGCAGTATTTT; CDR3: CASSLTSAYTDTQYF
D: NA; size: NA; V: TRBV30; J: TRBJ2-7; DNA: TGTGCCTGGAGTGTACAGGGGGGGCCCTACGAGCAGTACTTC; CDR3: CAWSVQGGPYEQYF
D: NA; size: once; V: TRBV5-6; J: TRBJ2-7; DNA: TGTGCCAGCAGCTTGGGCCAGGTGGGTAAGCAGTACTTC; CDR3: CASSLGQVGKQYF
D: TRBD2; size: NA; V: TRBV28; J: TRBJ2-1; DNA: TGTGCCAGCAGTTTACTAGCGGGGGCCTACAATGAGCAGTTCTTC; CDR3: CASSLLAGAYNEQFF
D: NA; size: NA; V: TRBV4-1; J: TRBJ2-6; DNA: TGCGCCAGCAGCCTCTCTGGGGCCAACGTCCTGACTTTC; CDR3: CASSLSGANVLTF
D: NA; size: NA; V: TRBV13; J: TRBJ2-1; DNA: TGTGCCAGCAGCTCGCGCCTTGCCGCCTACAATGAGCAGTTCTTC; CDR3: CASSSRLAAYNEQFF
D: TRBD1; size: NA; V: TRBV7-8; J: TRBJ2-7; DNA: TGTGCCAGCAGCCAAAGGGGGCTGGAGCCCCCCTACGAGCAGTACTTC; CDR3: CASSQRGLEPPYEQYF
D: TRBD2; size: NA; V: TRBV14; J: TRBJ2-1; DNA: TGTGCCAGCAGCCCTAGCGGGAGGCTCATTAATGAGCAGTTCTTC; CDR3: CASSPSGRLINEQFF
D: NA; size: NA; V: TRBV19; J: TRBJ1-1; DNA: TGTGCCAGTAGTATTGGTCGCAGACAGAACACTGAAGCTTTCTTT; CDR3: CASSIGRRQNTEAFF
D: TRBD2; size: NA; V: TRBV30; J: TRBJ2-1; DNA: TGTGCCTGGCGGGAGGGGAGCTCCTACAATGAGCAGTTCTTC; CDR3: CAWREGSSYNEQFF
D: NA; size: NA; V: TRBV9; J: TRBJ1-1; DNA: TGTGCCAGCAGCGTTATAACAGGGAGGAACACTGAAGCTTTCTTT; CDR3: CASSVITGRNTEAFF
D: NA; size: NA; V: TRBV28; J: TRBJ1-1; DNA: TGTGCCAGCAGTTCCATCCGGGGGCTGGAAACTGAAGCTTTCTTT; CDR3: CASSSIRGLETEAFF
D: NA; size: NA; V: TRBV9; J: TRBJ1-2; DNA: TGTGCCAGCAAGGACACACGCTATGGCGGCTACACCTTC; CDR3: CASKDTRYGGYTF
D: TRBD1; size: NA; V: TRBV6-6; J: TRBJ2-3; DNA: TGTGCCAGCAGGGCCGGGACAGTTAGCACAGATACGCAGTATTTT; CDR3: CASRAGTVSTDTQYF
D: NA; size: NA; V: TRBV15; J: TRBJ2-3; DNA: TGTGCCACCAGCCGGGACAAACTCACAGATACGCAGTATTTT; CDR3: CATSRDKLTDTQYF
D: NA; size: NA; V: TRBV9; J: TRBJ2-2; DNA: TGTGCCAGCAGCGTATGGACCGGGGAGCTGTTTTTT; CDR3: CASSVWTGELFF
D: NA; size: NA; V: TRBV4-2; J: TRBJ1-4; DNA: TGTGCCAGCAGCCGACCCATCCGCATCGAGGTCCCGGGGGAAAAACTGTTTTTT; CDR3: CASSRPIRIEVPGEKLFF
D: NA; size: NA; V: TRBV9; J: TRBJ2-1; DNA: TGTGCCAGCAGCGCTAACCGGGACGCCTCGAATGAGCAGTTCTTC; CDR3: CASSANRDASNEQFF
D: NA; size: NA; V: TRBV14; J: TRBJ2-7; DNA: TGTGCCAGCAGCCAAGATTCTGGCATACCCTCCTACGAGCAGTACTTC; CDR3: CASSQDSGIPSYEQYF
D: NA; size: few; V: TRBV10-3; J: TRBJ1-1; DNA: TGTGCCATCAGTGAGGGGGTCATGAACACTGAAGCTTTCTTT; CDR3: CAISEGVMNTEAFF
D: TRBD2; size: NA; V: TRBV12-5; J: TRBJ2-2; DNA: TGTGCTAGTGGTTTTAGTACTAGCGGGAGGAAAAACACCGGGGAGCTGTTTTTT; CDR3: CASGFSTSGRKNTGELFF
D: NA; size: NA; V: TRBV11-2; J: TRBJ2-3; DNA: TGTGCCAGCAGCTTAGGGGCTGCTAGCACAGATACGCAGTATTTT; CDR3: CASSLGAASTDTQYF
D: TRBD1; size: NA; V: TRBV9; J: TRBJ2-1; DNA: TGTGCCAGCAGCACTCGACAGGGGGCTAGTGAGCAGTTCTTC; CDR3: CASSTRQGASEQFF
D: TRBD1; size: NA; V: TRBV28; J: TRBJ2-1; DNA: TGTGCCAGCAGTTTTCTTCGGACAGGTCCCTACAATGAGCAGTTCTTC; CDR3: CASSFLRTGPYNEQFF
D: NA; size: NA; V: TRBV7-9; J: TRBJ2-7; DNA: TGTGCCAGCAGCTTAGGAGCGGGTACCGAGATCGAGCAGTACTTC; CDR3: CASSLGAGTEIEQYF
D: NA; size: NA; V: TRBV9; J: TRBJ2-1; DNA: TGTGCCAGCAGCGGGGCCCGGAGTTCCGCCTACAATGAGCAGTTCTTC; CDR3: CASSGARSSAYNEQFF
D: TRBD1; size: few; V: TRBV11-3; J: TRBJ2-5; DNA: TGTGCCAGCAGCTTAGCAAGGGGGCCGTGGGAGACCCAGTACTTC; CDR3: CASSLARGPWETQYF
D: NA; size: NA; V: TRBV9; J: TRBJ2-7; DNA: TGTGCCAGCAGCGCCTCCGGGGCCAACTACGAGCAGTACTTC; CDR3: CASSASGANYEQYF
D: TRBD1; size: NA; V: TRBV19; J: TRBJ1-5; DNA: TGTGCCAGTAGTACCTCGACAGGGAGAGAGCCCCAGCATTTT; CDR3: CASSTSTGREPQHF
D: NA; size: NA; V: TRBV6-5; J: TRBJ1-4; DNA: TGTGCCAGCAGTTACTCGAACAGGGCGGGGGAAAAACTGTTTTTT; CDR3: CASSYSNRAGEKLFF
D: NA; size: NA; V: TRBV6-4; J: TRBJ2-1; DNA: TGTGCCAGCAGTGACGGGCCCGGATCGTTCAATGAGCAGTTCTTC; CDR3: CASSDGPGSFNEQFF
D: TRBD2; size: NA; V: TRBV27; J: TRBJ2-1; DNA: TGTGCCAGCAGTTTAAGGGGACTAGCGGGCCCCGTTAAGGAGCAGTTCTTC; CDR3: CASSLRGLAGPVKEQFF
D: TRBD2; size: NA; V: TRBV5-1; J: TRBJ2-3; DNA: TGCGCCAGCAGCTTGTGGGGACTAGCGGACACAGATACGCAGTATTTT; CDR3: CASSLWGLADTDTQYF
D: NA; size: NA; V: TRBV11-2; J: TRBJ2-4; DNA: TGTGCCAGCAGCTTAGAGGGCAGGAAAAACATTCAGTACTTC; CDR3: CASSLEGRKNIQYF
D: TRBD1; size: once; V: TRBV9; J: TRBJ1-2; DNA: TGTGCCAGCAGCCCCCGGACAGGGAATTTTGACTACACCTTC; CDR3: CASSPRTGNFDYTF
D: TRBD2; size: NA; V: TRBV28; J: TRBJ2-7; DNA: TGTGCCAGCAGTAGCCCACGGGGGGTGGTAATCGAGCAGTACTTC; CDR3: CASSSPRGVVIEQYF
D: TRBD1; size: few; V: TRBV7-9; J: TRBJ1-5; DNA: TGTGCCAGCAGCAGGACAGGGAGTAGCAATCAGCCCCAGCATTTT; CDR3: CASSRTGSSNQPQHF
D: NA; size: NA; V: TRBV28; J: TRBJ2-7; DNA: TGTGCCACCTTGAGCAGTTCTACCTACGAGCAGTACTTC; CDR3: CATLSSSTYEQYF
D: TRBD1; size: NA; V: TRBV28; J: TRBJ2-7; DNA: TGTGCCAGCAGCCGGACAGGGGGATTTTACGAGCAGTACTTC; CDR3: CASSRTGGFYEQYF
D: NA; size: NA; V: TRBV28; J: TRBJ2-3; DNA: TGTGCCAGCAGCTTGGGACATCCAGCCACAGATACGCAGTATTTT; CDR3: CASSLGHPATDTQYF
D: NA; size: NA; V: TRBV19; J: TRBJ1-2; DNA: TGTGCCAGTAGTGATGACAGCTATGGCTACACCTTC; CDR3: CASSDDSYGYTF
D: NA; size: once; V: TRBV10-3; J: TRBJ2-7; DNA: TGTGCCATCAGTGACCTCGGGAGCACCTACGAGCAGTACTTC; CDR3: CAISDLGSTYEQYF
D: NA; size: NA; V: TRBV27; J: TRBJ2-7; DNA: TGTGCCAGCAGTTTAGGCGGCAGATCCTACGAGCAGTACTTC; CDR3: CASSLGGRSYEQYF
D: TRBD1; size: NA; V: TRBV29-1; J: TRBJ1-4; DNA: TGCAGCGTTGGACAGGGGCACACTAATGAAAAACTGTTTTTT; CDR3: CSVGQGHTNEKLFF
D: TRBD2; size: NA; V: TRBV7-6; J: TRBJ2-1; DNA: TGTGCCAGCAGCTTAGTCCCTAGCGGGAGGAGATACAATGAGCAGTTCTTC; CDR3: CASSLVPSGRRYNEQFF
D: NA; size: NA; V: TRBV28; J: TRBJ1-1; DNA: TGTGCCAGCACGCTACACACGAACACTGAAGCTTTCTTT; CDR3: CASTLHTNTEAFF
D: NA; size: once; V: TRBV28; J: TRBJ2-7; DNA: TGTGCCAGCACCATCGAGGACGGTAGTTCCTACGAGCAGTACTTC; CDR3: CASTIEDGSSYEQYF
D: TRBD2; size: NA; V: TRBV27; J: TRBJ2-7; DNA: TGTGCCAGCAGGCTGAAAACCGCCGGGACTAGCGGGAGTTCCTACGAGCAGTACTTC; CDR3: CASRLKTAGTSGSSYEQYF
D: TRBD2; size: NA; V: TRBV11-2; J: TRBJ2-1; DNA: TGTGCCAGCAGCTTAGCGGGGACTATGAATGAGCAGTTCTTC; CDR3: CASSLAGTMNEQFF
D: NA; size: NA; V: TRBV10-3; J: TRBJ2-2; DNA: TGTGCCACTCGACAGACTGCCGGGGAGCTGTTTTTT; CDR3: CATRQTAGELFF